Listed below are T cell receptor beta chains from one sample, sequenced in a study of graft-versus-host responses after intestinal transplantation. The method was immunoSEQ multiplex PCR; TCRdb's version includes in-frame clones alone and lacks a portion of them. The sample records roughly 5,700 clones, about 33% being singletons. The material was alloreactive CD8+ T cells from a mixed lymphocyte reaction culture, obtained before intestinal transplant. Receptors originate from a human patient who received an intestinal transplant. Both conserved end residues are part of each CDR3. Fields, in order: J gene, D gene, clone size, V gene, CDR3 protein, CDR3 DNA. D genes are given only for firm matches. A clone size is listed for some rows: how often the clone was seen (once, few, many), or a class if it is expanded.

J gene: TRBJ2-7; D gene: NA; clone size: NA; V gene: TRBV28; CDR3 protein: CASSFLPGEVTYEQYF; CDR3 DNA: TGTGCCAGCAGTTTTCTTCCGGGAGAAGTAACCTACGAGCAGTACTTC
J gene: TRBJ2-7; D gene: NA; clone size: medium-sized; V gene: TRBV29-1; CDR3 protein: CSVSGISYEQYF; CDR3 DNA: TGCAGCGTTAGCGGAATCTCCTACGAGCAGTACTTC
J gene: TRBJ2-3; D gene: TRBD2; clone size: medium-sized; V gene: TRBV5-6; CDR3 protein: CASSFWGGSGTDTQYF; CDR3 DNA: TGTGCCAGCAGCTTTTGGGGCGGGAGCGGCACAGATACGCAGTATTTT
J gene: TRBJ1-2; D gene: NA; clone size: few; V gene: TRBV5-1; CDR3 protein: CASSRILWGRAGYTF; CDR3 DNA: TGCGCCAGCAGCCGAATCCTCTGGGGGCGGGCTGGCTACACCTTC
J gene: TRBJ1-5; D gene: NA; clone size: few; V gene: TRBV6-5; CDR3 protein: CASSSPGRNQPQHF; CDR3 DNA: TGTGCCAGCAGTTCCCCGGGGAGGAATCAGCCCCAGCATTTT
J gene: TRBJ1-3; D gene: NA; clone size: few; V gene: TRBV11-3; CDR3 protein: CASSFDRLLPSSGNTIYF; CDR3 DNA: TGTGCCAGCAGCTTTGATAGGCTCCTGCCTAGCTCTGGAAACACCATATATTTT
J gene: TRBJ2-2; D gene: NA; clone size: few; V gene: TRBV18; CDR3 protein: CASSHPLVPGELFF; CDR3 DNA: TGTGCCAGCTCCCACCCACTAGTCCCCGGGGAGCTGTTTTTT
J gene: TRBJ1-4; D gene: TRBD1; clone size: NA; V gene: TRBV15; CDR3 protein: CATSRTGSNEKLFF; CDR3 DNA: TGTGCCACCAGCAGGACAGGGTCTAATGAAAAACTGTTTTTT
J gene: TRBJ2-7; D gene: NA; clone size: medium-sized; V gene: TRBV27; CDR3 protein: CASSLTSSYEQYF; CDR3 DNA: TGTGCCAGCAGTCTCACCAGCTCCTACGAGCAGTACTTC
J gene: TRBJ1-5; D gene: NA; clone size: NA; V gene: TRBV28; CDR3 protein: CASTLGTRGNQPQHF; CDR3 DNA: TGTGCCAGCACTTTAGGGACTCGGGGCAATCAGCCCCAGCATTTT
J gene: TRBJ2-7; D gene: NA; clone size: few; V gene: TRBV28; CDR3 protein: CASSLLRAAGMGEQYF; CDR3 DNA: TGTGCCAGCAGTTTATTGCGGGCCGCCGGGATGGGAGAGCAGTACTTC
J gene: TRBJ2-7; D gene: NA; clone size: NA; V gene: TRBV27; CDR3 protein: CASSKGNRVQYF; CDR3 DNA: TGTGCCAGCAGCAAGGGGAACAGGGTACAGTACTTC
J gene: TRBJ2-7; D gene: TRBD1; clone size: NA; V gene: TRBV5-1; CDR3 protein: CASSLGDRGSSSYEQYF; CDR3 DNA: TGCGCCAGCAGCTTGGGGGACAGGGGTTCATCCAGCTACGAGCAGTACTTC